The 27 T cell receptor beta chains below were found in one sample sequenced in a study of OX40 agonist ivuxolimab in advanced cancers. Some clones are missing from TCRdb's copy, which holds only in-frame ones; the method was immunoSEQ multiplex PCR. The sample lists fewer than 50,000 clones; 70% to 90% were seen once. The sample was CD4+ or CD8+ T cells sorted from blood, taken in a trial of the OX40 agonist ivuxolimab. These TCRs come from an adult with an advanced solid tumor such as melanoma, head and neck, liver or kidney cancer.

This sequence joins TRBV6-4 and TRBJ2-1, with 14 positions matching TRBD2. V lost 0 bases, J lost 6 bases, and 1 base stayed unmatched. There are 16 residues in the CDR3. Germline-derived CDR1 and CDR2 are MRHNA and SNTAGT. CDR3: CASSDSGTSGSNEQFF. CDR3 coding DNA: TGTGCCAGCAGTGACTCGGGGACTAGCGGGAGCAATGAGCAGTTCTTC.

This clone was detected only a few times. This chain links TRBV27 with TRBJ1-1, with TRBD1 as a possible D gene (6 bases). This CDR3 has 15 amino acids. Germline CDR1 and CDR2: MNHEY and SMNVEV (reference sequence). V dropped 7 bases and J dropped 7 bases, with 22 bases sitting between them. The CDR3 sequence: CASTDRMGRGFEAFF. The CDR3, as DNA: TGTGCCAGCACCGACCGGATGGGGAGGGGGTTTGAAGCTTTCTTT.

CDR3 sequence: CASSQEAQIYEQYF. The DNA of the CDR3 is TGTGCCAGCAGCCAAGAGGCGCAGATCTACGAGCAGTACTTC. The J gene is TRBJ2-7, the V gene TRBV4-2; no clear D gene. V lost 0 bases, J lost 3 bases, and 9 bases lay in between. The CDR3 sequence is 14 residues long. Germline V gives CDR1 LGHNA, CDR2 YNFKEQ.

The V and J genes are TRBV6-6 and TRBJ1-1, with D perhaps TRBD1 (6 bases). The V and J ends lost 2 bases and 0 bases respectively, with 10 bases between them. This CDR3 is 15 amino acids long. Germline CDR1 is MNHNY and CDR2 is SVGAGI (reference sequence). The DNA for the CDR3 is TGTGCCAGCAGTTACAGGGGGGTGATGAACACTGAAGCTTTCTTT. Encoded protein: CASSYRGVMNTEAFF.

The chain is built from TRBV21-1 and TRBJ1-1. TRBV21-1 is labeled a pseudogene. This CDR3 has 16 amino acids. CDR3 DNA sequence: TGTGCCAGCAGGCTGTCCCTAGCTACACATCGCACTGAAGCTTTCTTT. This sequence encodes CASRLSLATHRTEAFF.

This chain connects TRBV27 to TRBJ1-1, with TRBD1 as a possible D gene (6 bases). Trimming removed 5 bases at V and 1 base at J, with 8 bases between. Germline values: CDR1 MNHEY, CDR2 SMNVEV (reference sequence). This CDR3 contains 13 residues. DNA for the CDR3: TGTGCCAGCAGTCTACAGGGGAACACTGAAGCTTTCTTT. Its translation is CASSLQGNTEAFF.

The chain carries TRBV4-1 and TRBJ1-1; D not certain. V lost 1 base and J 11 bases, leaving 11 bases between the germline ends. Germline values: CDR1 MGHRA, CDR2 YSYEKL. The CDR3 loop spans 12 amino acids. The CDR3 protein is CASSQGNSWAFF. The CDR3 DNA reads TGCGCCAGCAGCCAAGGAAACAGTTGGGCTTTCTTT.

V is TRBV15 and J is TRBJ2-7; D might be TRBD2 (6 bases). The germline V and J ends were trimmed by 1 base and 9 bases, with 10 bases remaining between them. Looked up from germline, CDR1 is LNHNV and CDR2 is YYDKDF (reference sequence). CDR3 length: 12 residues. This CDR3 is CATSRGRGAQYF. The CDR3 nucleotides are TGTGCCACCAGCAGAGGGAGGGGAGCGCAGTACTTC.

The gene calls are TRBV19 and TRBJ2-7; D not resolved. The CDR3 contains 11 residues. Trimming cost V 5 bases and J 6 bases, with 8 bases left between them. CDR1 LNHDA and CDR2 SQIVND come from the germline V gene (reference sequence). The CDR3 reads CASSVAGEQYF. In DNA form, the CDR3 reads TGTGCCAGTAGTGTCGCCGGCGAGCAGTACTTC.

This sequence joins TRBV27 and TRBJ2-1, with D tentatively TRBD2 (6 bases). The V end was cut by 3 bases, the J end by 3 bases, with 18 bases between. CDR1 and CDR2 (germline): MNHEY, SMNVEV (reference sequence). This CDR3 has 17 amino acids. The CDR3 DNA reads as TGTGCCAGCAGTTTGGCGGGATTGGGGCGTCTCTACAATGAGCAGTTCTTC. The encoded protein is CASSLAGLGRLYNEQFF.

This clone was seen more than once but under ten times. The chain has TRBV30 and TRBJ1-2, with D tentatively TRBD1 (5 bases). CDR3 size: 12 residues. The germline V and J ends were trimmed by 0 bases and 6 bases, with 8 bases remaining between them. CDR1 GTSNPN and CDR2 SVGIG come from the germline V gene (reference sequence). CDR3 bases: TGTGCCTGGAGTGTACAAGGGGATGGCTACACCTTC. Residues: CAWSVQGDGYTF. The entire variable domain, with the rest obtained from reference TRBV30 and TRBJ1-2, is as follows: SQTIHQWPATLVQPVGSPLSLECTVEGTSNPNLYWYRQAAGRGLQLLFYSVGIGQISSEVPQNLSASRPQDRQFILSSKKLLLSDSGFYLCAWSVQGDGYTFGSGTRLTVV.

This sequence joins TRBV5-5 and TRBJ2-3, with D tentatively TRBD2 (5 bases). The V gene's germline CDR1 is SGHKS and CDR2 YYEKEE (reference sequence). The length of the CDR3 is 14 residues. Deletions cut 4 bases from V and 6 bases from J, with 15 bases between. The CDR3 DNA reads TGTGCCAGCAGCACTCGCGGGTCGGGGGATACGCAGTATTTT. Translated, it gives CASSTRGSGDTQYF.

This chain joins TRBV4-1 and TRBJ2-7; possible D gene TRBD2, 5 bases. In germline, CDR1 is MGHRA, CDR2 YSYEKL. Trimming shortened V by 3 bases and J by 6 bases, and 15 bases separated the two germline ends. The CDR3 is 14 amino acids. The CDR3 DNA follows: TGCGCCAGCAGCCAGAGGGAGCTAGTTGGCGAGCAGTACTTC. As protein: CASSQRELVGEQYF.

The genes are TRBV28 and TRBJ1-4; 12 bases are a match to TRBD1. This CDR3 region has 17 residues. V was pared by 4 bases and J by 1 base, with 4 bases of the junction left unmatched. Germline values: CDR1 MDHEN, CDR2 SYDVKM. The CDR3: CASSSWDRGRTNEKLFF. CDR3 in DNA: TGTGCCAGCAGTTCCTGGGACAGGGGGCGAACTAATGAAAAACTGTTTTTT. The full variable domain, in which reference TRBV28 and TRBJ1-4 provide the parts outside the CDR3, is DVKVTQSSRYLVKRTGEKVFLECVQDMDHENMFWYRQDPGLGLRLIYFSYDVKMKEKGDIPEGYSVSREKKERFSLILESASTNQTSMYLCASSSWDRGRTNEKLFFGSGTQLSVL.

V is TRBV15 and J is TRBJ2-7, with 7 bases identical to TRBD2. Germline CDR1 and CDR2: LNHNV and YYDKDF (reference sequence). The length of the CDR3 is 14 residues. Trimming at V came to 6 bases and at J to 5 bases, leaving 10 bases not matched to a gene. CDR3 nucleotide sequence: TGTGCCACCAGTGGCTCCCCTCGGGGGGACGAGCAGTACTTC. It specifies CATSGSPRGDEQYF.

The chain combines TRBV7-6 with TRBJ1-1; D gene ambiguous. CDR1 and CDR2 from the germline V gene are SGHVS and FNYEAQ. This CDR3 is built from 13 residues. The V end was cut by 5 bases, the J end by 6 bases, with 13 bases between. CDR3 loop: CASSATEWSEAFF. In DNA, the CDR3 is TGTGCCAGCAGCGCTACGGAGTGGTCTGAAGCTTTCTTT.

The chain employs TRBV10-2 and TRBJ2-3, with 8 bases fitting TRBD2. V lost 8 bases to trimming and J lost 7 bases; unmatched junction nucleotides: 17. The germline gives CDR1 WSHSY, CDR2 SAAADI. This CDR3 is 16 amino acids long. The chain's CDR3 is CASGSARGDPIYTQYF. CDR3 nucleotide sequence: TGCGCCAGCGGCTCTGCGCGGGGGGATCCGATTTATACGCAGTATTTT.

The V call is TRBV4-1, the J call TRBJ2-1; 9 bases line up with TRBD2. This CDR3 contains 17 residues. V lost 1 base, J lost 2 bases, and 6 bases stayed unmatched. Germline V gives CDR1 MGHRA, CDR2 YSYEKL. CDR3: CASSQVALAGTYNEQFF. For the CDR3, the DNA is TGCGCCAGCAGCCAAGTGGCCCTAGCGGGGACCTACAATGAGCAGTTCTTC.

The chain recombines TRBV7-2 with TRBJ2-3, with D hard to call. This CDR3 has 15 residues. With 1 base removed from V and 2 bases from J, the gap between germline ends came to 10 bases. Germline lookup yields CDR1 SGHTA and CDR2 FQGNSA. CDR3 amino acids: CASSLDRGNTDTQYF. CDR3 DNA sequence: TGTGCCAGCAGCTTAGACCGCGGCAACACAGATACGCAGTATTTT.

The chain employs TRBV2 and TRBJ2-2, with D perhaps matching TRBD2 (5 bases). This CDR3 has 13 amino acids. The V and J ends lost 8 bases and 6 bases respectively, with 13 bases between them. In germline, CDR1 is SNHLY, CDR2 FYNNEI. CDR3 in amino acids: CASYPTSSGELFF. CDR3 nucleotide sequence: TGTGCCAGCTACCCCACTAGTTCCGGGGAGCTGTTTTTT.

The chain recombines TRBV6-5 with TRBJ1-6, with D possibly TRBD1 on 5 matching bases. V was clipped by 5 bases and J by 10 bases, with 18 bases between them. Germline V lookup: CDR1 MNHEY, CDR2 SVGAGI. The CDR3 covers 15 residues. The CDR3: CASSTPPGGRSPLHF. The DNA for the CDR3 is TGTGCCAGCAGTACCCCTCCGGGGGGAAGATCACCCCTCCACTTT.

The table lists this clone with a few counts. This rearrangement joins TRBV27 to TRBJ1-1, with TRBD1 as a possible D gene (6 bases). This CDR3 is 13 amino acids long. Trimming shortened V by 5 bases and J by 4 bases, and 11 bases separated the two germline ends. Per the germline V gene, CDR1 is MNHEY and CDR2 is SMNVEV (reference sequence). The DNA for the CDR3 is TGTGCCAGCAGTCTTGGGGGCGGCACTGAAGCTTTCTTT. As protein: CASSLGGGTEAFF.

This chain joins TRBV7-3 and TRBJ2-3; 7 positions match TRBD2. Germline CDR1 SGHTA, CDR2 FQGTGA. The CDR3 is 17 amino acids. With V trimmed by 5 bases and J by 2 bases, 13 bases remained unmatched. The CDR3, as DNA: TGTGCCAGCAGCCTCAGGCCCCCGGGACTAAACACAGATACGCAGTATTTT. Protein: CASSLRPPGLNTDTQYF.

The V call is TRBV23-1, the J call TRBJ1-5; maybe TRBD1 (6 bases). TRBV23-1 is labeled an ORF, and its function is uncertain. The ends were cut back, 0 bases at V and 6 bases at J, with 12 bases in the middle. The CDR3 has 15 amino acids. The CDR3 bases are TGCGCCAGCAGTCAATCTCGGGGGCGAACTCAGCCCCAGCATTTT. Translating it yields CASSQSRGRTQPQHF.

CDR3 nucleotides: TGTGCCAGCAGCCAAGACGGACAGCCACCCAGGTCACCCCTCCACTTT. Amino acid sequence: CASSQDGQPPRSPLHF. The chain employs TRBV14 and TRBJ1-6, with D possibly matching TRBD1 (6 bases). The germline V and J ends were trimmed by 0 bases and 10 bases, with 16 bases remaining between them. This CDR3 contains 16 residues. Germline CDR1 and CDR2: SGHDN and FVKESK.

This rearrangement joins TRBV27 to TRBJ2-1, with TRBD2 matching 10 bases. The ends lost 2 bases at V and 9 bases at J; junction bases unmatched: 1. The CDR3 extends over 13 amino acids. The germline gives CDR1 MNHEY, CDR2 SMNVEV (reference sequence). The CDR3 spells CASSLRLAGEQFF. For the CDR3, the DNA is TGTGCCAGCAGTTTACGACTAGCGGGTGAGCAGTTCTTC.

This clone was seen once. The V and J genes are TRBV14 and TRBJ1-4; D is possibly TRBD1 (6 bases). Per germline, CDR1 SGHDN and CDR2 FVKESK. V was pared by 2 bases and J by 5 bases, with 12 bases between. The CDR3 has 15 residues. CDR3 protein: CASSQRQAYNEKLFF. In DNA, the CDR3 is TGTGCCAGCAGCCAAAGACAGGCCTACAATGAAAAACTGTTTTTT.